The next 17 T cell receptor beta chains were all read from a single sample in a study of OX40 agonist ivuxolimab in advanced cancers. Using immunoSEQ multiplex PCR, the repertoire was profiled, and TCRdb retains in-frame clones only, with some absent. Among around 30,000 clones, just over 90% were seen once, and the ten largest hold nearly 25%. Sequences were derived from CD4+ or CD8+ T cells sorted from blood, sampled in a trial of the OX40 agonist ivuxolimab. Source of these receptors: an adult with an advanced solid tumor such as melanoma, head and neck, liver or kidney cancer.

A few counts support this clone. The chain couples TRBV19 to TRBJ2-7; 9 nucleotides match TRBD2. The ends lost 5 bases at V and 2 bases at J; junction bases unmatched: 10. The V gene's germline CDR1 is LNHDA and CDR2 SQIVND (reference sequence). CDR3 length: 16 amino acids. The CDR3, as DNA: TGTGCCAGTAGTGAGGAGGCGGGAGGGAACCCCTACGAGCAGTACTTC. This sequence encodes CASSEEAGGNPYEQYF.

Turning to this clone: Other DNA variants within this sample encode the same CDR3. This chain links TRBV29-1 with TRBJ2-2, with 16 nucleotides matching TRBD2. From germline, CDR1 is SQVTM and CDR2 ANQGSEA. V trimming: 3 bases; J trimming: 5 bases; junction bases outside the gene matches: 0. The CDR3 spans 15 residues. CDR3 bases: TGCAGCGTTGAGGGACTAGCGGGAGGGACCGGGGAGCTGTTTTTT. It translates to CSVEGLAGGTGELFF.

This chain connects TRBV10-2 to TRBJ2-7; D call uncertain. This CDR3 is 13 amino acids long. CDR1 is WSHSY, CDR2 SAAADI, per germline. V gave up 5 bases and J gave up 0 bases, with 8 bases separating them. In nucleotides, the CDR3 is TGCGCCAGCAGTCTCATGAGCTCCTACGAGCAGTACTTC. It specifies CASSLMSSYEQYF.

The chain joins TRBV4-1 to TRBJ2-7, with D hard to call. This CDR3 contains 15 residues. Trimming shortened V by 2 bases and J by 2 bases, and 13 bases separated the two germline ends. Germline values: CDR1 MGHRA, CDR2 YSYEKL. The chain's CDR3 is CASSQINRDTYEQYF. In DNA form, the CDR3 reads TGCGCCAGCAGCCAAATCAACAGAGATACCTACGAGCAGTACTTC.

V and J are TRBV7-9 and TRBJ2-3; D might be TRBD2 (6 bases). Trimming stripped 5 bases from V and 4 bases from J, with 16 bases between. The CDR3 contains 15 residues. Germline loops: CDR1 SEHNR, CDR2 FQNEAQ (reference sequence). CDR3 DNA: TGTGCCAGCAGCCTCCGGGACTGGGTGGCAGATACGCAGTATTTT. Translation: CASSLRDWVADTQYF.

This clone is a singleton in its sample. The V gene is TRBV2, the J gene TRBJ1-4, with 8 nucleotides matching TRBD1. Trimming took 7 bases from V and 6 from J; bases not matched to a gene: 7. The CDR3 covers 14 residues. Germline V gene data show CDR1 as SNHLY and CDR2 as FYNNEI. CDR3 bases: TGTGCCAGCACCCGGGTGGACAGGGATGAAAAACTGTTTTTT. Protein product: CASTRVDRDEKLFF.

The chain is built from TRBV10-1 and TRBJ2-1, with 10 bases that match TRBD2. The CDR3 length is 13 residues. V gave up 2 bases and J gave up 13 bases; unmatched junction bases: 5. Germline V lookup: CDR1 WNHNN, CDR2 SYGVQD (reference sequence). CDR3 sequence: CASSETSGKLQFF. The DNA for the CDR3 is TGCGCCAGCAGTGAGACTAGCGGGAAACTTCAGTTCTTC.

This clone was picked up a small number of times. The V gene is TRBV27, the J gene TRBJ2-1, with no clear D. Trimming shortened V by 4 bases and J by 8 bases, and 9 bases separated the two germline ends. CDR1 and CDR2 (germline): MNHEY, SMNVEV (reference sequence). The CDR3 is made up of 12 amino acids. The CDR3 DNA is TGTGCCAGCAGTTCCCAAGCACATGAGCAGTTCTTC. This sequence encodes CASSSQAHEQFF.

The chain employs TRBV20-1 and TRBJ2-7, with 7 bases aligning to TRBD1. From germline, CDR1 is DFQATT and CDR2 SNEGSKA (reference sequence). The CDR3 is 11 amino acids. CDR3 sequence: CSTTGPGEQYF. In DNA, the CDR3 is TGCAGCACGACAGGGCCCGGTGAGCAGTACTTC.

V is TRBV7-9 and J is TRBJ2-1; the D call may be TRBD1 or TRBD2 (5 bases each). The CDR3 loop spans 11 amino acids. Germline CDR1 SEHNR, CDR2 FQNEAQ (reference sequence). Trimming took 7 bases from V and 14 from J, leaving 15 bases between them. CDR3 region: CASIRGPEKFF. The DNA for the CDR3 is TGTGCCAGCATACGGGGCCCCGAGAAGTTCTTC. Full variable domain (outside the CDR3, taken from reference TRBV7-9 and TRBJ2-1): DTGVSQNPRHKITKRGQNVTFRCDPISEHNRLYWYRQTLGQGPEFLTYFQNEAQLEKSRLLSDRFSAERPKGSFSTLEIQRTEQGDSAMYLCASIRGPEKFFGPGTRLTVL.

The chain joins TRBV2 to TRBJ2-1, with 7 bases lining up with TRBD2. In germline, CDR1 is SNHLY, CDR2 FYNNEI. The CDR3 covers 15 residues. The ends lost 4 bases at V and 0 bases at J; junction bases unmatched: 3. CDR3 DNA: TGTGCCAGCAGTGGGGTAGCGGGCTCCTACAATGAGCAGTTCTTC. Translation: CASSGVAGSYNEQFF.

The rearrangement links TRBV29-1 to TRBJ2-5, with 8 bases that match TRBD1. V trimming: 3 bases; J trimming: 2 bases; junction bases outside the gene matches: 8. Germline CDR1 reads SQVTM; CDR2 reads ANQGSEA. This CDR3 is 15 amino acids long. CDR3 bases: TGCAGCGTTGAGGTGGGACAGGAGATTCAAGAGACCCAGTACTTC. This sequence encodes CSVEVGQEIQETQYF. The full variable domain, completed using reference TRBV29-1 and TRBJ2-5, is SAVISQKPSRDICQRGTSLTIQCQVDSQVTMMFWYRQQPGQSLTLIATANQGSEATYESGFVIDKFPISRPNLTFSTLTVSNMSPEDSSIYLCSVEVGQEIQETQYFGPGTRLLVL.

V usage is TRBV10-1 and J usage is TRBJ2-2; 9 nucleotides line up with TRBD2. The CDR3 has 17 amino acids. CDR1 and CDR2 from the germline V gene are WNHNN and SYGVQD (reference sequence). Trimming took 0 bases from V and 7 from J; bases not matched to a gene: 9. The DNA of the CDR3 is TGCGCCAGCAGTGAGTCTAGGGTAGCGGGAGTACACGGGGAGCTGTTTTTT. The encoded protein is CASSESRVAGVHGELFF.

The DNA for the CDR3 is TGCGCCAGCAGCCAACAACCGGGACTAGCGGGAGGGTTACAAGAGACCCAGTACTTC. It translates to CASSQQPGLAGGLQETQYF. The V gene is TRBV4-3, the J gene TRBJ2-5, with TRBD2 identical over 16 bases. J lost 2 bases, V lost 2 bases, and 8 bases had no gene match. This CDR3 is built from 19 residues. Germline CDR1 LGHNA, CDR2 YSLEER.

The chain uses TRBV5-5 and TRBJ2-7; D gene ambiguous. Trimming stripped 4 bases from V and 4 bases from J, with 18 bases between. CDR3 length equals 15 residues. Germline V gene data show CDR1 as SGHKS and CDR2 as YYEKEE (reference sequence). Written as DNA, the CDR3 is TGTGCCAGCAGCACGCGACTGCCCACCCCTTACGAGCAGTACTTC. Translated: CASSTRLPTPYEQYF. Drawing the rest from reference TRBV5-5 and TRBJ2-7, the complete variable domain is DAGVTQSPTHLIKTRGQQVTLRCSPISGHKSVSWYQQVLGQGPQFIFQYYEKEERGRGNFPDRFSARQFPNYSSELNVNALLLGDSALYLCASSTRLPTPYEQYFGPGTRLTVT.

The V and J genes are TRBV4-1 and TRBJ2-2; no clear D. The germline V gene has CDR1 MGHRA and CDR2 YSYEKL. With 1 base removed from V and 7 bases from J, the gap between germline ends came to 13 bases. CDR3 length equals 15 residues. The CDR3 sequence: CASSQASGYDGELFF. In DNA form, the CDR3 reads TGCGCCAGCAGCCAAGCTTCCGGATACGACGGGGAGCTGTTTTTT.

This chain links TRBV19 with TRBJ1-1; TRBD1 matches 9 bases. CDR1 is LNHDA and CDR2 is SQIVND in the germline V gene (reference sequence). Trimming cost V 5 bases and J 3 bases; bases outside gene matches: 13. The CDR3 loop spans 17 amino acids. The CDR3 spells CASSAWTGAFAYTEAFF. CDR3 bases: TGTGCCAGTAGTGCATGGACAGGGGCTTTCGCGTACACTGAAGCTTTCTTT.